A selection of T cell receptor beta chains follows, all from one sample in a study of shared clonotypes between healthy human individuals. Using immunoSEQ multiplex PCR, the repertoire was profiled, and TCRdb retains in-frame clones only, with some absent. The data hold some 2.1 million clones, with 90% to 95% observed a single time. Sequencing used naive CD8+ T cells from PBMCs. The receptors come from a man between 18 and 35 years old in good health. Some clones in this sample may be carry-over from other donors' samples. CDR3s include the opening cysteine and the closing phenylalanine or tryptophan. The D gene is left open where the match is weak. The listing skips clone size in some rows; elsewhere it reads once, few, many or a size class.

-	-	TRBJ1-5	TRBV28	TGTGCCAGCAGCCTAGACGGACATGCCAATCAGCCCCAGCATTTT	CASSLDGHANQPQHF
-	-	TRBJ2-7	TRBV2	TGTGCCAGCATAAATCGGGACGGATCCTACGAGCAGTACTTC	CASINRDGSYEQYF
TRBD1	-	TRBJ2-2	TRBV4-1	TGCGCCAGCAGCCCGGGACAGATGAACACCGGGGAGCTGTTTTTT	CASSPGQMNTGELFF
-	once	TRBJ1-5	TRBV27	TGTGCCAGCAGTTTAGGGGGGTGGGGTCCCGAATCTAGCAATCAGCCCCAGCATTTT	CASSLGGWGPESSNQPQHF
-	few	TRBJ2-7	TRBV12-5	TGTGCTAGTGGTTTGGGATACGAGCAGTACTTC	CASGLGYEQYF
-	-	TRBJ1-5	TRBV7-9	TGTGCCAGCAGCTTAGGAGCGGGGAATCAGCCCCAGCATTTT	CASSLGAGNQPQHF
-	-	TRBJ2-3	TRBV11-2	TGTGCCAGCAGCTTAAGACTTAGGACAGATACGCAGTATTTT	CASSLRLRTDTQYF
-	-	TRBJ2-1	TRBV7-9	TGTGCCAGCAGCCCTCCGGGATACAATGAGCAGTTCTTC	CASSPPGYNEQFF
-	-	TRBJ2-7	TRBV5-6	TGTGCCAGCAGTTCTACCCTCAAGGTGTACGAGCAGTACTTC	CASSSTLKVYEQYF
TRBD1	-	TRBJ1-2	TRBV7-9	TGTGCCAGCAGCTTAGACTCCGGGACAGGGGAGTATGGCTACACCTTC	CASSLDSGTGEYGYTF
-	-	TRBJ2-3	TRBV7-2	TGTGCCAGCACCTCGGGGGCAGGGGGCACAGATACGCAGTATTTT	CASTSGAGGTDTQYF
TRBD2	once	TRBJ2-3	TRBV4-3	TGCGCCAGCAGCCCATCCCTAGCGGGAGGCACAGATACGCAGTATTTT	CASSPSLAGGTDTQYF
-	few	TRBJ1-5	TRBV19	TGTGCCAGTAGTATGTGGAATCAGCCCCAGCATTTT	CASSMWNQPQHF
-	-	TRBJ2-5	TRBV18	TGTGCCAGCTCACCCGGGGACCCAGGGATGGCCCAGTACTTC	CASSPGDPGMAQYF
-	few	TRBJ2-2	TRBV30	TGTGCCTGGGCCGTTGGGTTAGGCGGGGAGCTGTTTTTT	CAWAVGLGGELFF
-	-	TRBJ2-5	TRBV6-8	TGTGCCAGCAGTTCCCAGGGGTCCGGGGAGACCCAGTACTTC	CASSSQGSGETQYF
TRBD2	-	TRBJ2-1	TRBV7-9	TGTGCCAGCAGCCGGGCGGGATTAGCGGGGTTCTACAATGAGCAGTTCTTC	CASSRAGLAGFYNEQFF
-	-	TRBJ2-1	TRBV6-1	TGTGCCAGCAGTGAAGCCTCTGGACTACTAGTGAATGAGCAGTTCTTC	CASSEASGLLVNEQFF
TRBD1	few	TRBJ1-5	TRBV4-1	TGCGCCAGCAGCCAAATGGGACAGGGAGTGAATCAGCCCCAGCATTTT	CASSQMGQGVNQPQHF
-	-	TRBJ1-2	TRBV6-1	TGTGCCAGCAGTGAAATCGGACGGGACTATGGCTACACCTTC	CASSEIGRDYGYTF
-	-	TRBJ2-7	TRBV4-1	TGCGCCAGCAGCCATACAGGGACGGGGGGTTACGAGCAGTACTTC	CASSHTGTGGYEQYF
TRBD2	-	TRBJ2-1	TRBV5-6	TGTGCCAGCAGCCCGACTAGCGGGAGGCTCGATGAGCAGTTCTTC	CASSPTSGRLDEQFF
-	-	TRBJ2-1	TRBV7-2	TGTGCCAGCAGCTTTTCCCGGGAGAGGGGGTTCGGTGAGCAGTTCTTC	CASSFSRERGFGEQFF
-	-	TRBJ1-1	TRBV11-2	TGTGCCAGCAGCTCGAAAATTATGGCAGGATACACTGAAGCTTTCTTT	CASSSKIMAGYTEAFF
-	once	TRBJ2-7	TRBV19	TGTGCCAGTAGCCCCCGCTCCGAGCAGTACTTC	CASSPRSEQYF
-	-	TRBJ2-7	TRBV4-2	TGTGCCAGCAGCCAAGACACAGGGAACTCCTACGAGCAGTACTTC	CASSQDTGNSYEQYF
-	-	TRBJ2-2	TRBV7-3	TGTGCCAGCAGCTCAATGAGAGGGCGGAACACCGGGGAGCTGTTTTTT	CASSSMRGRNTGELFF
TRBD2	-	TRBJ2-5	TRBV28	TGTGCCAGCAGTTTAGCGGGAGGGCTCCAAGAGACCCAGTACTTC	CASSLAGGLQETQYF
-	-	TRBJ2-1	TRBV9	TGTGCCAGCAGCCTGACAGACAATGAGCAGTTCTTC	CASSLTDNEQFF
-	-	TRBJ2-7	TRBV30	TGTGCCTGGACTGGAGTAACCTACGAGCAGTACTTC	CAWTGVTYEQYF
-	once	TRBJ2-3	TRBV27	TGTGCCAGCACCAAAAGCCCACCCCTTAGCACAGATACGCAGTATTTT	CASTKSPPLSTDTQYF
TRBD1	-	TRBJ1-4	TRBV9	TGTGCCAGCAGCTCCCGGGACAGCCTTAATGAAAAACTGTTTTTT	CASSSRDSLNEKLFF
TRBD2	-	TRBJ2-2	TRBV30	TGTGCCTGGAGTCGGACTAGCGGGAGGGTGGGCACCGGGGAGCTGTTTTTT	CAWSRTSGRVGTGELFF
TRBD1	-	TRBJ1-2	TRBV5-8	TGTGCCAGCAGCTCGACAGGGGACTATGGCTACACCTTC	CASSSTGDYGYTF
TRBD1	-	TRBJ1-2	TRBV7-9	TGTGCCAGCAGCCGGGACAGGGGGCTAAGGGGCTACACCTTC	CASSRDRGLRGYTF
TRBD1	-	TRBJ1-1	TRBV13	TGTGCCAGCAGCTTGGGACAGGGAATCATGAACACTGAAGCTTTCTTT	CASSLGQGIMNTEAFF
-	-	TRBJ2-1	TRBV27	TGTGCCAGCAGTTTGTCGGAGGGGCCCTACAATGAGCAGTTCTTC	CASSLSEGPYNEQFF
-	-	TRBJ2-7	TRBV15	TGTGCCACCAGCAGAGCAGAGGATTCCTACGAGCAGTACTTC	CATSRAEDSYEQYF
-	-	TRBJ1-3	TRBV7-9	TGTGCCAGCAGCCCCCCCTTAGACAGGAACTCTGGAAACACCATATATTTT	CASSPPLDRNSGNTIYF
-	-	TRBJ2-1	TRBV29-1	TGCAGCGTTGATGGCGTGGGTGAGCAGTTCTTC	CSVDGVGEQFF
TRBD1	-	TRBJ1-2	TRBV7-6	TGTGCCAGCAGCTCCTACAGGGGTGACTATGGCTACACCTTC	CASSSYRGDYGYTF